This T cell receptor beta chain stems from a study of shared clonotypes between healthy human individuals. CDR1 MGHRA and CDR2 YSYEKL come from the germline V gene. This CDR3 spans 15 amino acids. Trimming left V 4 bases short and J 5 bases short, with 17 bases between. Method: immunoSEQ multiplex PCR; TCRdb's copy keeps in-frame clones and lacks some. The table records about 2.3 million clones, roughly 92% of them present only once. The rearrangement joins TRBV4-1 to TRBJ2-5; D tentatively reads TRBD1 or TRBD2 (6 bases each). The source material was naive CD4+ T cells from PBMCs. This sample's subset: CD45RA+ positively selected. The sequence was collected from a man younger than 30 in good health. Some clones in this sample may be carry-over from other donors' samples. The CDR3 DNA reads as TGCGCCAGCAGCCCGGGGGCCAGGGGTCGGGAGACCCAGTACTTC. This encodes CASSPGARGRETQYF.